The sequence of this TCR beta chain was determined in a study of regulatory T cells in long-lasting Graves disease. Many counts were recorded for this clonotype. Its specificity is not known. Noted time point: newly diagnosed GD, antithyroid drugs for less than 3 months. After RNA was extracted from PBMCs, the TCR library was made from it. General study points: With a few thousand shared public clonotypes, persistent patients exceeded new patients, who shared approximately 880.

V was pared by 3 bases and J by 6 bases, with 13 bases between. The germline gives CDR1 LGHDT, CDR2 YNNKEL (reference sequence). CDR3 length equals 14 residues. According to the study, TCR beta libraries were built with iRepertoire HTBI primers and CDR3-region Arm-PCR. Via MiXCR, TCRdb re-called the multiplex PCR reads, giving one row per CDR3 protein. The repertoire holds 550,000 or so distinct CDR3 sequences, with around 11% as singletons. The same data also contributed to another study, on T cells in Graves' hyperthyroidism and ophthalmopathy. From that study: Diagnostic decisions used clinical symptoms, serum thyroxine and TRAb, thyroid ultrasound and orbital computed tomography.

The TCR sequence derives from a woman between 25 and 40 years old with Graves disease. V gene TRBV3-1 combines with J gene TRBJ2-3; no reliable D call. The sequenced sample was peripheral blood mononuclear cells (PBMCs), obtained at new diagnosis, from a patient treated with antithyroid drugs. Here the CDR3 reads CASSQARFVDTQYF. The CDR3 DNA reads as TGTGCCAGCAGCCAGGCCCGATTTGTCGATACGCAGTATTTT.